This TCR beta chain was observed in a study of T cell repertoires in cytomegalovirus infection. TCRdb recomputed calls from the reads with MiXCR, one row per CDR3 protein. Among roughly 190,000 distinct CDR3 sequences, 8.5% to 10% were seen once, and the ten largest hold around 4.4%. This clonotype has ten or more counts. The antigen remains unidentified. Findings of the study overall: In two of eight donors, the top clonotype was HLA-C-restricted CMV-specific.

V shed 2 bases and J shed 2 bases, with 9 bases lying between them. This CDR3 contains 14 residues. Germline-derived CDR1 and CDR2 are MDHEN and SYDVKM. The clonotype was recovered from a human donor in good health (CMV status not recorded). Some clones in this sample may be carry-over from other donors' samples. This chain joins TRBV28 and TRBJ1-2; D uncertain. Sequenced: PBMCs. As DNA, the CDR3 is TGTGCCAGCAGTTTAAGCACGTCCAACTATGGCTACACCTTC. Translated, it gives CASSLSTSNYGYTF.